Listed below are T cell receptor beta chains from one sample, sequenced in a study of blood T cell repertoires in COVID-19. Method: immunoSEQ multiplex PCR; TCRdb's copy keeps in-frame clones and lacks some. The sample yields 270,000 or so clones, roughly nine tenths seen once. Sequencing used peripheral blood. All receptors derive from a woman in her thirties or forties who had recovered from COVID-19. Both conserved end residues are part of each CDR3. A D gene is named only where the DNA matches it firmly. Where a row states a size, it is once, few, many or the class of an expanded clone; other rows omit it.

j_call d_call clone_size v_call cdr3_nt cdr3_aa
TRBJ2-1 NA NA TRBV19 TGTGCCAGTAGTACGTCCAGGGACAATGAGCAGTTCTTC CASSTSRDNEQFF
TRBJ1-1 NA few TRBV27 TGTGCCAGCCGGGGGGCGGGACAAGCTATGTTGAGAAGCACTGAAGCTTTCTTT CASRGAGQAMLRSTEAFF
TRBJ2-3 NA NA TRBV24-1 TGTGCCACCAGTGAGTCAGGGGAAAGCACAGATACGCAGTATTTT CATSESGESTDTQYF
TRBJ2-5 NA NA TRBV7-9 TGTGCCAGCAGTTCGGAGGCAGGGGAAGAGACCCAGTACTTC CASSSEAGEETQYF
TRBJ1-2 TRBD1 NA TRBV6-5 TGTGCCAGCAGCCCCCGACAGGGGCAAACCGACGGCTACACCTTC CASSPRQGQTDGYTF
TRBJ2-3 TRBD2 NA TRBV2 TGTGCCAGCCGCGCGGGGACTAGCGGGAGTTGGACAGATACGCAGTATTTT CASRAGTSGSWTDTQYF
TRBJ2-7 TRBD1 NA TRBV6-1 TGTGCCAGCAGTGCAGCAGCGACAGGGGGCTACGAGCAGTACTTC CASSAAATGGYEQYF
TRBJ2-2 TRBD2 NA TRBV19 TGTGCCAGTAGTATTCCGGGACTAGTATCCGGGGAGCTGTTTTTT CASSIPGLVSGELFF
TRBJ2-3 NA NA TRBV4-1 TGCGCCAGCAGCCAAGGTGCTCATATGACCGGGAGTCAATCTAGCACAGATACGCAGTATTTT CASSQGAHMTGSQSSTDTQYF
TRBJ1-5 NA NA TRBV6-1 TGTGCCAGCAGTGAAGGGCAGAGCAATCAGCCCCAGCATTTT CASSEGQSNQPQHF
TRBJ2-2 NA NA TRBV28 TGTGCCAGCAGTCCCGGGAGAGATCCGAACACCGGGGAGCTGTTTTTT CASSPGRDPNTGELFF
TRBJ1-4 TRBD1 NA TRBV3-1/TRBV3-2 TGTGCCAGCGGAATGGAGGGGGCTACGGTCTCTGAAAAACTGTTTTTT CASGMEGATVSEKLFF
TRBJ1-1 NA NA TRBV5-4 TGTGCCGGATCCCTACAGGGAAGCCCTGAAGCTTTCTTT CAGSLQGSPEAFF
TRBJ1-1 NA NA TRBV7-9 TGTGCCAGCAGCCCTAGCCGGGAGCGGGCGAACACTGAAGCTTTCTTT CASSPSRERANTEAFF
TRBJ1-5 TRBD1 NA TRBV3-1/TRBV3-2 TGTGCCAGCAGCCCGACAGGGTATCAGCCCCAGCATTTT CASSPTGYQPQHF
TRBJ2-5 TRBD1 NA TRBV6-5 TGTGCCAGCAGTTCGCCCGGGACAGGTGTCGGGGAGACCCAGTACTTC CASSSPGTGVGETQYF
TRBJ1-1 NA NA TRBV7-2 TGTGCCAGCAGTTCTCAGGGTGACACTGAAGCTTTCTTT CASSSQGDTEAFF
TRBJ2-5 TRBD2 NA TRBV29-1 TGCAGCGTTTCAACTAGCGGGCAAAAGACCCAGTACTTC CSVSTSGQKTQYF
TRBJ2-1 TRBD2 NA TRBV18 TGTGCCAGCTCACCGTCAGTAGCGGGGAACAATGAGCAGTTCTTC CASSPSVAGNNEQFF
TRBJ2-1 NA NA TRBV11-3 TGTGCCAGCAGCTTCACGTCCGGGTACAATGAGCAGTTCTTC CASSFTSGYNEQFF
TRBJ2-3 NA NA TRBV5-1 TGCGCCAGCAGTTATCCCCGGGGGAAGTTTTCAGATACGCAGTATTTT CASSYPRGKFSDTQYF
TRBJ1-4 TRBD1 many TRBV5-4 TGTGCCAGCAGCTCCCCACCAACGGGACAGGGAAACGAAAAACTGTTTTTT CASSSPPTGQGNEKLFF
TRBJ2-1 NA NA TRBV11-3 TGTGCCAGCAGCTCCGAAAACGGGGGGCGGAGGGGCCATAATGAGCAGTTCTTC CASSSENGGRRGHNEQFF
TRBJ2-3 TRBD1 once TRBV28 TGTGCCAGCAGTTTATTCGACAGGGGGGGAACAGATACGCAGTATTTT CASSLFDRGGTDTQYF
TRBJ2-3 TRBD2 NA TRBV10-2 TGCGCCAGCACCCCGGGACTAGCGGGAGGGAGAGATACGCAGTATTTT CASTPGLAGGRDTQYF
TRBJ1-6 TRBD1 NA TRBV9 TGTGCCAGCAGCGCCCCCGGACAGGGGAGTAATTCACCCCTCCACTTT CASSAPGQGSNSPLHF
TRBJ1-5 NA few TRBV4-1 TGCGCCAGCAGCCAAGATAGCAGGGTGGACCAGCCCCAGCATTTT CASSQDSRVDQPQHF
TRBJ1-3 TRBD1 once TRBV18 TGTGCCAGCTCACCACGGGCCTCGGGACAGTTCTCTGGAAACACCATATATTTT CASSPRASGQFSGNTIYF
TRBJ2-6 TRBD1 NA TRBV3-1/TRBV3-2 TGTGCCAGCAGCCCCTTACAGGGGAAGGGGGCCAACGTCCTGACTTTC CASSPLQGKGANVLTF